The rows below give T cell receptor beta chains drawn from one sample of a study of response to subunit inactivated influenza vaccine. TCRdb re-analysed the RT-PCR reads in MiXCR, keeping a single row per CDR3 protein. Altogether around 650,000 distinct CDR3 sequences are present, 15% to 19% being singletons, with the ten largest covering roughly 10%. The sequencing here drew on PBMCs from blood, taken 12 days after vaccination. The receptor source for this set is a man over 45 who received an inactivated influenza vaccine. CDR3s include the opening cysteine and the closing phenylalanine or tryptophan. Each record gives: clone size, V gene, D gene, J gene, CDR3 protein, CDR3 DNA. D genes are given only for firm matches. The listing skips clone size in some rows; elsewhere it reads once, few, many or a size class.

>few|TRBV11-2|-|TRBJ2-1
CASSLGPRVGRNEQFF
TGTGCCAGCAGCTTAGGTCCCAGGGTAGGGAGAAATGAGCAGTTCTTC
>-|TRBV2|-|TRBJ1-5
CASSENPSNQPQHF
TGTGCCAGCAGTGAGAACCCTAGCAATCAGCCCCAGCATTTT
>many|TRBV20-1|-|TRBJ1-4
CSATTNEKLFF
TGCAGTGCTACAACTAATGAAAAACTGTTTTTT
>few|TRBV24-1|-|TRBJ2-3
CATSDPQGYGRTDTQYF
TGTGCCACCAGTGATCCTCAGGGATATGGCAGGACAGATACGCAGTATTTT
>-|TRBV28|-|TRBJ1-1
CASSLSLAEAFF
TGTGCCAGCAGCCTCTCCCTAGCCGAAGCTTTCTTT
>-|TRBV18|-|TRBJ1-2
CASSQRPDYGYTF
TGTGCCAGCTCACAGAGGCCCGACTATGGCTACACCTTC
>-|TRBV3-1|TRBD2|TRBJ2-1
CASSPRLAGDSNEQFF
TGTGCCAGCAGCCCAAGACTAGCGGGAGATAGTAATGAGCAGTTCTTC
>-|TRBV7-9|-|TRBJ2-5
CASSLFESGKSWETQYF
TGTGCCAGCAGCTTATTCGAGTCGGGGAAGAGTTGGGAGACCCAGTACTTC
>-|TRBV2|-|TRBJ2-7
CASSEEYQELYEQYF
TGTGCCAGCAGTGAAGAGTATCAAGAACTCTACGAGCAGTACTTC
>few|TRBV20-1|TRBD2|TRBJ2-7
CSASLGTSGRARYEQYF
TGCAGTGCTAGCCTGGGGACTAGCGGGAGGGCCCGGTACGAGCAGTACTTC
>many|TRBV9|TRBD2|TRBJ2-5
CASSEGLAGRQETQYF
TGTGCCAGCAGCGAGGGACTAGCGGGCCGCCAAGAGACCCAGTACTTC
>few|TRBV29-1|-|TRBJ1-1
CSVDLGANTEAFF
TGCAGCGTTGATTTGGGGGCGAACACTGAAGCTTTCTTT
>few|TRBV7-2|-|TRBJ1-2
CASSLMSSGYTF
TGTGCCAGCAGCTTAATGTCTTCCGGCTACACCTTC
>-|TRBV12-3/TRBV12-4|-|TRBJ1-2
CASRKSGTYGYTF
TGTGCCAGCAGGAAGTCCGGGACCTATGGCTACACCTTC
>few|TRBV5-1|-|TRBJ1-2
CASSLDGQRMNYGYTF
TGCGCCAGCAGCTTGGACGGGCAGCGCATGAACTATGGCTACACCTTC
>-|TRBV6-2/TRBV6-3|-|TRBJ1-1
CASSSRDDTEAFF
TGTGCCAGCAGTTCGAGGGATGACACTGAAGCTTTCTTT
>few|TRBV5-1|-|TRBJ2-1
CASSPETGIQFF
TGCGCCAGCAGCCCGGAGACAGGCATTCAGTTCTTC
>few|TRBV7-9|TRBD2|TRBJ2-7
CASSASPGLVYYEQYF
TGTGCCAGCAGCGCATCCCCGGGACTAGTCTACTACGAGCAGTACTTC
>-|TRBV10-3|-|TRBJ2-2
CAIRRLNTGELFF
TGTGCCATCAGGCGGTTAAACACCGGGGAGCTGTTTTTT
>-|TRBV7-2|TRBD1|TRBJ2-3
CASKPRTGDTDTQYF
TGTGCCAGCAAGCCCAGGACAGGGGACACAGATACGCAGTATTTT
>-|TRBV4-2|-|TRBJ2-5
CASSQEGVRQATQYF
TGTGCCAGCAGCCAGGAAGGGGTCCGACAAGCGACCCAGTACTTC
>-|TRBV20-1|-|TRBJ2-4
CSTGSTRNIQYF
TGCAGCACCGGGTCCACTCGGAACATTCAGTACTTC
>many|TRBV5-1|TRBD1|TRBJ2-1
CASSLAGTDSYNEQFF
TGCGCCAGCAGCTTGGCCGGGACAGACTCCTACAATGAGCAGTTCTTC
>few|TRBV20-1|TRBD2|TRBJ2-7
CSALRLAASYEQYF
TGCAGTGCTCTGCGACTAGCGGCCTCCTACGAGCAGTACTTC
>many|TRBV6-2/TRBV6-3|TRBD2|TRBJ2-1
CASSPLGTRNHEQFF
TGTGCCAGCAGTCCTCTCGGGACTAGGAATCATGAGCAGTTCTTC
>few|TRBV7-2|-|TRBJ2-7
CASSLESGETYEQYF
TGTGCCAGCAGCTTAGAATCAGGGGAAACCTACGAGCAGTACTTC
>few|TRBV24-1|-|TRBJ2-1
CATRDSSSSYNEQFF
TGTGCCACCAGGGATAGTTCCAGCTCCTACAATGAGCAGTTCTTC
>-|TRBV20-1|TRBD2|TRBJ2-1
CSARDGGGLNEQFF
TGCAGTGCCCGAGATGGCGGGGGGTTAAATGAGCAGTTCTTC
>few|TRBV7-9|-|TRBJ2-5
CASSLIRAGETQYF
TGTGCCAGCAGCCTGATCAGGGCGGGAGAGACCCAGTACTTC
>-|TRBV4-1|-|TRBJ2-5
CASSQDVPPRETQYF
TGCGCCAGCAGCCAAGACGTCCCCCCGCGGGAGACCCAGTACTTC
>few|TRBV3-1|TRBD2|TRBJ2-5
CASSQETSGRDAQYF
TGTGCCAGCAGCCAAGAGACTAGCGGGAGGGACGCCCAGTACTTC
>-|TRBV6-1|-|TRBJ2-6
CASSPFPGANVLTF
TGTGCCAGCAGCCCCTTTCCTGGGGCCAACGTCCTGACTTTC
>few|TRBV11-2|-|TRBJ2-7
CASSLARHEQYF
TGTGCCAGCAGCTTAGCCAGGCACGAGCAGTACTTC
>-|TRBV24-1|TRBD1|TRBJ1-1
CATSETGTGLTEAFF
TGTGCCACCAGTGAGACCGGGACAGGGCTCACTGAAGCTTTCTTT
>many|TRBV20-1|-|TRBJ2-7
CSARDRPTSEQYF
TGCAGTGCTAGAGACAGGCCTACTAGCGAGCAGTACTTC
>few|TRBV28|-|TRBJ1-1
CASSLLVTWGTEAFF
TGTGCCAGCAGTTTATTGGTGACATGGGGCACTGAAGCTTTCTTT
>-|TRBV7-3|-|TRBJ1-6
CASSLRGQSNSPLHF
TGTGCCAGCAGCCTGAGAGGACAGTCCAATTCACCCCTCCACTTT
>-|TRBV4-1|TRBD2|TRBJ2-2
CASSHMWTSGAANTGELFF
TGCGCCAGCAGCCACATGTGGACTAGCGGGGCCGCGAACACCGGGGAGCTGTTTTTT